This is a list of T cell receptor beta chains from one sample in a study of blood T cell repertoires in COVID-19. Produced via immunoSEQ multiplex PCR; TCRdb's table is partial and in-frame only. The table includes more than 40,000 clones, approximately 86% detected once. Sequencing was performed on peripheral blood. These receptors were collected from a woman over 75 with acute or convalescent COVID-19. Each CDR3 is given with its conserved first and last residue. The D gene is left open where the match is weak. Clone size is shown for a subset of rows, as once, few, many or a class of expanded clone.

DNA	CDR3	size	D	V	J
TGCGCCAGCAGCTTGGGTACGGCGGGTCGGGGTGAGACCCAGTACTTC	CASSLGTAGRGETQYF	.	.	TRBV5-1	TRBJ2-5
TGTGCCAGCAGATGGACAGCTGGAAACACCATATATTTT	CASRWTAGNTIYF	.	.	TRBV6-5	TRBJ1-3
TGTGCCAGCAGCCAAGACTTCGCGGGGGCAACCTACGAGCAGTACTTC	CASSQDFAGATYEQYF	once	.	TRBV3-1/TRBV3-2	TRBJ2-7
TGCGCCAGCAGCCAGACAATCGGGACAGGTCAGCCCCAGCATTTT	CASSQTIGTGQPQHF	.	TRBD1	TRBV5-1	TRBJ1-5
TGCGCCAGCAGCTTTTCTCAGGGGGACTACGAGCAGTACTTC	CASSFSQGDYEQYF	.	TRBD1	TRBV5-1	TRBJ2-7
TGTGCCAGCAGCTTCTACTCGGAGGATCAGCCCCAGCATTTT	CASSFYSEDQPQHF	.	.	TRBV7-2	TRBJ1-5
TGTGCCAGCAGTCACCGACAGGGAGCTGTATATTTT	CASSHRQGAVYF	.	TRBD1	TRBV12-3/TRBV12-4	TRBJ1-3
TGCGCCAGCAGCTCCGACAGGTTACCCGGGGAGCTGTTTTTT	CASSSDRLPGELFF	.	.	TRBV5-1	TRBJ2-2
TGTGCCAGCAGTGGGACAGGGATTGAAAAGACCCAGTACTTC	CASSGTGIEKTQYF	.	TRBD1	TRBV5-6	TRBJ2-5
TGTGCCAGCCATAACCCAGGGAGGACTGAAGCTTTCTTT	CASHNPGRTEAFF	.	.	TRBV6-5	TRBJ1-1
TGTGCCAGCGGTTCCATCATGAACACTGAAGCTTTCTTT	CASGSIMNTEAFF	once	.	TRBV27	TRBJ1-1
TGTGCCAGCAGCCCGCACCGGTTGAACACTGAAGCTTTCTTT	CASSPHRLNTEAFF	.	.	TRBV11-1	TRBJ1-1
TGTGCCAGCAGTCGCAGTCCGGGGTATGAGCAGTACTTC	CASSRSPGYEQYF	.	.	TRBV7-2	TRBJ2-7
TGTGCCTGGAGGTACCGGGACAGTTACACCGGGGAGCTGTTTTTT	CAWRYRDSYTGELFF	.	TRBD1	TRBV30	TRBJ2-2
TGTGCCAGCAGTGAAGCGGGAGTACTGCAGCCCCAGCATTTT	CASSEAGVLQPQHF	.	.	TRBV2	TRBJ1-5
TGTGCCAGCAGCCCTGACAGGGGAGGCAATCAGCCCCAGCATTTT	CASSPDRGGNQPQHF	.	TRBD1	TRBV9	TRBJ1-5
TGTGCCAGCAGCCAGGGACTAGCGAAAAGCCAAGAGACCCAGTACTTC	CASSQGLAKSQETQYF	.	TRBD2	TRBV9	TRBJ2-5
TGTGCCAGCAGCAAAGCCGAATTACAGGGGTCGAGCACCGGGGAGCTGTTTTTT	CASSKAELQGSSTGELFF	few	.	TRBV21-1	TRBJ2-2
TGTGCCAGCTCATTCACAGGGGTGAACACTGAAGCTTTCTTT	CASSFTGVNTEAFF	.	TRBD1	TRBV18	TRBJ1-1
TGTGCCAGTAGCCCTCGACAGGGGTTCTACGAGCAGTACTTC	CASSPRQGFYEQYF	.	TRBD1	TRBV19	TRBJ2-7
TGTGCCTGGAGTCCTGGACAGACTGGAAACACCATATATTTT	CAWSPGQTGNTIYF	many	.	TRBV30	TRBJ1-3
TGCGCCAGCAGCTTGGCACAGTCGAGCACAGATACGCAGTATTTT	CASSLAQSSTDTQYF	.	.	TRBV5-1	TRBJ2-3
TGTGCCAGCAGCTTGTCAGGATTCTATGGCTACACCTTC	CASSLSGFYGYTF	.	.	TRBV5-6	TRBJ1-2
TGTGCCAGCAGCTTGCTAAGGGGAGGCACCGGGGAGCTGTTTTTT	CASSLLRGGTGELFF	.	.	TRBV5-6	TRBJ2-2
TGTGCCAGCAGTTATCAGGGTCGGAACACTGAAGCTTTCTTT	CASSYQGRNTEAFF	.	.	TRBV6-5	TRBJ1-1
TGTGCCAGCAGCTACAGGGCGGCTAATGAAAAACTGTTTTTT	CASSYRAANEKLFF	.	.	TRBV3-1/TRBV3-2	TRBJ1-4
TGTGCCAGCAGCGGGGGGCTGCGGGGGAGCACAGATACGCAGTATTTT	CASSGGLRGSTDTQYF	.	.	TRBV9	TRBJ2-3
TGTGCCAGCAGCTTAGCGGGGCTCCCTGACACTGAAGCTTTCTTT	CASSLAGLPDTEAFF	.	.	TRBV7-2	TRBJ1-1
TGTGCCAGCAGCCCCGGAGGGACAGGGAATTACTATGGCTACACCTTC	CASSPGGTGNYYGYTF	.	TRBD1	TRBV3-1/TRBV3-2	TRBJ1-2
TGTGCCAGCACGGCGGGGGCAGAGGAAAAACTGTTTTTT	CASTAGAEEKLFF	.	.	TRBV6-5	TRBJ1-4
TGTGCCAGCTCACCAGCGGGACAGCCGTACGAGCAGTACTTC	CASSPAGQPYEQYF	.	.	TRBV18	TRBJ2-7
TGTGCCAGCTCACCAGCGACAGGCGGAAACACCATATATTTT	CASSPATGGNTIYF	.	.	TRBV18	TRBJ1-3
TGTGCCAGCAGTTACTCGATGGGGCAGGGAGGCTACACCTTC	CASSYSMGQGGYTF	few	.	TRBV6-5	TRBJ1-2
TGCGCCAGCAGCATAACAGGGAGGGGTGATGAAAAACTGTTTTTT	CASSITGRGDEKLFF	.	.	TRBV5-1	TRBJ1-4
TGTGCCTGGAATCGGTTGGAGGATGAGCAGTTCTTC	CAWNRLEDEQFF	.	.	TRBV30	TRBJ2-1
TGCGCCAGCAGGCCCCTTACAACTGGAAACACCATATATTTT	CASRPLTTGNTIYF	.	.	TRBV5-1	TRBJ1-3
TGTGCCAGCAGCTTGGCCACAGGGAGCCTCGAGCAGTACTTC	CASSLATGSLEQYF	.	.	TRBV5-6	TRBJ2-7
TGTGCCAGCAGTGAGCAAGCGGGGGGGCCCACAGATACGCAGTATTTT	CASSEQAGGPTDTQYF	.	TRBD2	TRBV2	TRBJ2-3
TGTGCCAGCAGTCCCGAGGGAGAAAAACTGTTTTTT	CASSPEGEKLFF	few	.	TRBV6-5	TRBJ1-4
TGTGCCAGTAGACGAACAGGGATGGCTCAGCCCCAGCATTTT	CASRRTGMAQPQHF	.	.	TRBV19	TRBJ1-5
TGTGCCAGCAGTAGCGGGGGGGCGAACACCGGGGAGCTGTTTTTT	CASSSGGANTGELFF	few	TRBD2	TRBV2	TRBJ2-2
TGCGCCAGCAAACCCCCCCTCCGCGGGGCCCAGCATTTT	CASKPPLRGAQHF	.	.	TRBV10-1	TRBJ1-5
TGTGCCAGCAGTTTTAGGGGGCTCGGCGAAGCTTTCTTT	CASSFRGLGEAFF	.	TRBD1	TRBV27	TRBJ1-1
TGTGCCAGCAGCTTTTCAGGCTTCAACTATGGCTACACCTTC	CASSFSGFNYGYTF	.	.	TRBV5-8	TRBJ1-2
TGTGCCAGCAGCCCGATCCAGGGAACAATAGCAGATACGCAGTATTTT	CASSPIQGTIADTQYF	.	.	TRBV14	TRBJ2-3
TGTGCCAGCAGTTTAGGGGGAGGTGGCTACACCTTC	CASSLGGGGYTF	few	.	TRBV12-3/TRBV12-4	TRBJ1-2
TGTGCCAGCAGACAGGGTTGGGGCTACAATGAGCAGTTCTTC	CASRQGWGYNEQFF	.	.	TRBV6-5	TRBJ2-1
TGTGCCAGCAGCTTCGACAGGGACCGAACCTACGAGCAGTACTTC	CASSFDRDRTYEQYF	.	TRBD1	TRBV11-2	TRBJ2-7
TGTGCCTGGCTTAGAAGCGGGGTCCCTACTGAGCAGTTCTTC	CAWLRSGVPTEQFF	.	TRBD2	TRBV30	TRBJ2-1
TGTGCCAGCAGCTTATCGACTAGCGGGGGGGCCGGGGCCAAAAACATTCAGTACTTC	CASSLSTSGGAGAKNIQYF	.	TRBD2	TRBV11-2	TRBJ2-4
TGTGCCACCAGCAGAGATCGCTACGAGCAGTACTTC	CATSRDRYEQYF	.	.	TRBV15	TRBJ2-7
TGTGCCAGCAGCCGCGGTGGACAGCAGGGGCCCCAGCATTTT	CASSRGGQQGPQHF	.	.	TRBV7-2	TRBJ1-5
TGTGCCAGCAGCTATTCCGGGACTAGCGGCTACGAGCAGTACTTC	CASSYSGTSGYEQYF	.	TRBD2	TRBV7-2	TRBJ2-7
TGTGCCAGCAGTTTGGCCCAGGGAGGGTATGGCTACACCTTC	CASSLAQGGYGYTF	.	.	TRBV27	TRBJ1-2
TGTGCCAGCGGTAACCGGGACAGGGGCAGGGAGACCCAGTACTTC	CASGNRDRGRETQYF	.	TRBD1	TRBV25-1	TRBJ2-5